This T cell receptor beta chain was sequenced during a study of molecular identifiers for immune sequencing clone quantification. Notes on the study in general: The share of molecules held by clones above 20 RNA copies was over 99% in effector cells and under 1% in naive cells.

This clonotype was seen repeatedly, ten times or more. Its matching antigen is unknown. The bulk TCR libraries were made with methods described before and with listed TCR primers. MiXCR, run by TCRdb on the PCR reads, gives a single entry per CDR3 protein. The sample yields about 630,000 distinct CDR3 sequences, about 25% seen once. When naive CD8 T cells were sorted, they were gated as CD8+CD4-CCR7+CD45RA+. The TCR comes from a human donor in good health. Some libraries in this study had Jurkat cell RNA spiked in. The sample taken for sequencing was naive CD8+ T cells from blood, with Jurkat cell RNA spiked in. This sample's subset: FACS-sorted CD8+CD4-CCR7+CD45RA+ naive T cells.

CDR3: CASSRSLGYEQFF. The CDR3 DNA follows: TGTGCCAGCAGCCGATCGTTGGGGTATGAGCAGTTCTTC. The chain joins TRBV3-1 to TRBJ2-1; no clear D. The CDR3 is 13 amino acids. Trimming shortened V by 4 bases and J by 8 bases, and 12 bases separated the two germline ends. Germline V gives CDR1 LGHDT, CDR2 YNNKEL (reference sequence).